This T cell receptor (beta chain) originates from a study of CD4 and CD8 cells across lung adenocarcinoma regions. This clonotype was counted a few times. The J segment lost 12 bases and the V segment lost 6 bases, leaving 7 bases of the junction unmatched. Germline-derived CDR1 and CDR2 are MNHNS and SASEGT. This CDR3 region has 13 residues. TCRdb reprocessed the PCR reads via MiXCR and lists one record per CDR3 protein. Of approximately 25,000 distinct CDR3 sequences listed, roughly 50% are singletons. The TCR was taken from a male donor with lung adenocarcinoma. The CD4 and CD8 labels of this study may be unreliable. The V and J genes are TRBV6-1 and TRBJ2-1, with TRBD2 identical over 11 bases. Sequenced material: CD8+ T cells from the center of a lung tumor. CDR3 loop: CASSSGLAGSQFF. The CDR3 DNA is TGTGCCAGCAGCTCCGGACTAGCGGGCTCGCAGTTCTTC.